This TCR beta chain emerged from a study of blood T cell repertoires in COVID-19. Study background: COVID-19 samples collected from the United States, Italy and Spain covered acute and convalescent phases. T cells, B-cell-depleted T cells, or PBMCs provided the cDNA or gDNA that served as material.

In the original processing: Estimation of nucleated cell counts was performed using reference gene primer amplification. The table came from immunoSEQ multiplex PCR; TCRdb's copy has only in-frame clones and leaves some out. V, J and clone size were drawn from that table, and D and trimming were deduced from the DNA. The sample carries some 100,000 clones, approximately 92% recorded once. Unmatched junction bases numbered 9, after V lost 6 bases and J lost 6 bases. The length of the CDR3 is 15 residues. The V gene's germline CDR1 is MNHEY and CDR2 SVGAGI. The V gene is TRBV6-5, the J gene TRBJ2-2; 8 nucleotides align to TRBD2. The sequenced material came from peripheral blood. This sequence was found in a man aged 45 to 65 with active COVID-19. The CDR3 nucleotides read TGTGCCAGCAGACCCAGCGGGAGTTTCGCCGGGGAGCTGTTTTTT. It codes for CASRPSGSFAGELFF.